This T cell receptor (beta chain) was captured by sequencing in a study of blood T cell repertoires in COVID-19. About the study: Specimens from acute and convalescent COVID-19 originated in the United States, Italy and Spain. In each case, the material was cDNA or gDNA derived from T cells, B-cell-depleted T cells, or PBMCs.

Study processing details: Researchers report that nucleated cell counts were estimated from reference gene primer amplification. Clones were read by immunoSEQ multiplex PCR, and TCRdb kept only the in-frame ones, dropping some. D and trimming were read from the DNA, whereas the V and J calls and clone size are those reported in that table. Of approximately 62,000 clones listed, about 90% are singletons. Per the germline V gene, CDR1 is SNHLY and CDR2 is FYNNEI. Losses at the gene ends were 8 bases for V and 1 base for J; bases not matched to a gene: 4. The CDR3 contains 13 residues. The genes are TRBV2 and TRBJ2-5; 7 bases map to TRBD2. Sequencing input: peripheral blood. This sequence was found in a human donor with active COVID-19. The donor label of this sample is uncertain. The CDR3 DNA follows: TGTGCCAGCCCTACTAGCGTCCAAGAGACCCAGTACTTC. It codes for CASPTSVQETQYF.